Sequencing of this TCR beta chain was carried out in a study of brain T cells in children with intractable seizures (dated by TCRdb to the early 2020s). At the level of the whole study: Resected brain tissue from about 53 pediatric epilepsy surgery cases was initially screened for immune gene transcripts with a NanoString immunology panel. Among the roughly twelve selected surgery cases, eight also had pre-surgery blood sequenced, leaving four with brain tissue only. Findings and caveats that apply to the study as a whole: Because sequencing depth was different between pre-surgery and post-surgery blood, clones absent from the pre-surgery sample may reflect undersampling. The patients' HCMV serostatus was not known, and viral specificity was inferred solely from CDR3 sequence similarity.

The time point label of this sample denotes: resected brain tissue, or blood drawn just prior to surgery. The surgery cases showing the highest brain T cell transcript signatures were chosen for TCR beta chain sequencing of brain tissue and, when available, of blood. Prior to surgery, the patients had been treated with at least one anti-epileptic drug. The TCR-sequenced patients were children whose drug-resistant epilepsy was caused by tuberous sclerosis complex, focal cortical dysplasia, Rasmussen encephalitis or hemimegalencephaly. Blood samples were drawn just before the epilepsy surgery. The Monarch genomic DNA purification kit was used to extract bulk genomic DNA from unsorted brain tissue and from whole blood. About this clone: Its antigen remains unidentified. No much larger clonotype is one base removed from it; base qualities were not supplied.

V is pared back by 5 bases and J by 1 base, with 14 bases lying between the germline termini. Looking up the germline V gene yields CDR1 SGHAT and CDR2 FQNNGV. There are 15 amino acids in the CDR3, from cysteine to phenylalanine inclusive. Solely the CDR3 DNA is kept, with 45 bases framed from the first base. TCR beta chain sequences were generated from genomic DNA using the immunoSEQ assay. The paper's processing steps were these. Any CDR3 sequence that did not begin with the conserved framework cysteine at position 104 was removed by hand. To get clonality, the normalized Shannon's Diversity Index was subtracted from one, giving values from 0 (maximal diversity) to 1 (oligoclonal). Chi-squared comparison-of-proportions tests assessed whether the same CDR3 differed in frequency between samples, such as brain versus blood. Public clonotypes were identified by searching immuneACCESS, and similarity to known antiviral clonotypes was assessed with the VDJdb browser. The clones in this table, taken by TCRdb from immuneACCESS, are in-frame only. Not every clone is retained; where verified, under half of the shortfall comes from an unresolved V gene, and the cause of the rest is unknown. V, J and clone size were drawn from that table, and D and trimming were deduced from the DNA. This sample gives 110,000 or so clones in total; around 94% of them show up just once. The top ten clonotypes cover under 4.5% of the sample.

This receptor was identified in a boy in the first two years of life with hemimegalencephaly and intractable seizures. This chain is built from TRBV11-2 and TRBJ1-1; TRBD1 is a weak D gene call, 6 bases matching. The specimen was peripheral blood, collected at surgery. Here is the DNA: TGTGCCAGCAGCCCCCCGGGAGGGGGGAACACTGAAGCTTTCTTT. Its translation is CASSPPGGGNTEAFF.